Listed here are 21 T cell receptor beta chains from one sample, sequenced in a study of T cells in Graves' hyperthyroidism and ophthalmopathy. RNA transcripts yielded amplified TCR beta CDR3 regions. First-round RT-PCR targeting the TCR CDR3 was performed with the HTBI primer set. Each CDR3 protein is one row after TCRdb ran MiXCR on the multiplex PCR reads. This table holds 300,000 to 450,000 distinct CDR3 sequences, approximately 12% found once. The sequenced sample was blood. These receptors were taken from a man younger than 40 with Graves' hyperthyroidism that later progressed to Graves' ophthalmopathy.

This clonotype was recorded many times. This chain connects TRBV28 to TRBJ2-7, with 8 bases matching TRBD2. Germline CDR1 MDHEN, CDR2 SYDVKM. The V segment lost 4 bases and the J segment 7 bases; nucleotides outside the gene matches: 12. The CDR3 is 15 amino acids. The DNA for the CDR3 is TGTGCCAGCAGTTCCCCGGGGGGGGGGCCGTATGAGCAGTACTTC. Amino acids: CASSSPGGGPYEQYF. The whole variable domain, filled in from reference TRBV28 and TRBJ2-7, reads DVKVTQSSRYLVKRTGEKVFLECVQDMDHENMFWYRQDPGLGLRLIYFSYDVKMKEKGDIPEGYSVSREKKERFSLILESASTNQTSMYLCASSSPGGGPYEQYFGPGTRLTVT.

In this sample, this clonotype turned up many times. The chain has TRBV28 and TRBJ1-5; 8 bases fit TRBD1. Germline values: CDR1 MDHEN, CDR2 SYDVKM. V lost 6 bases and J lost 0; bases outside the gene matches: 4. The CDR3 totals 15 residues. The chain's CDR3 is CASRKTGASNQPQHF. CDR3 DNA sequence: TGTGCCAGCAGGAAGACAGGGGCTAGCAATCAGCCCCAGCATTTT.

This clonotype was observed a few times. The chain employs TRBV27 and TRBJ1-2; 7 bases line up with TRBD1. Germline CDR1 is MNHEY and CDR2 is SMNVEV (reference sequence). This CDR3 has 14 amino acids. Unmatched junction bases numbered 5, after V lost 0 bases and J lost 7 bases. The CDR3 sequence is CASSLSLTGFGYTF. In DNA, the CDR3 is TGTGCCAGCAGTTTATCATTGACAGGGTTTGGCTACACCTTC.

The chain's CDR3 is CASTRVLDTQYF. The CDR3 nucleotides read TGTGCCAGCACGAGGGTGTTAGATACGCAGTATTTT. This sequence joins TRBV12-3 or TRBV12-4 and TRBJ2-3; a weak D match, TRBD2 (5 bases). The CDR3 is 12 residues long. V lost 7 bases and J 5 bases, leaving 10 bases between the germline ends.

This clonotype was observed a handful of times. This sequence joins TRBV6-1 and TRBJ2-7; 10 bases fit TRBD2. V gave up 2 bases and J gave up 6 bases; unmatched junction bases: 7. The CDR3 length is 15 residues. Germline CDR1 is MNHNS and CDR2 is SASEGT. The CDR3 loop reads CASSERSGGASEQYF. The CDR3 DNA follows: TGTGCCAGCAGTGAAAGGAGCGGGGGGGCCTCCGAGCAGTACTTC.

This clonotype showed up many times. The chain joins TRBV12-3 or TRBV12-4 to TRBJ1-1, with a possible D match to TRBD1 (5 bases). This CDR3 region has 13 residues. V was shortened by 1 base and J by 4 bases, with 7 bases between the two germline ends. CDR3 protein: CASSLVGVTEAFF. CDR3 nucleotides: TGTGCCAGCAGTTTAGTGGGGGTCACTGAAGCTTTCTTT.

This clonotype appeared many times. The V call is TRBV2, the J call TRBJ1-1, with no clear D. The CDR3 extends over 13 amino acids. The V gene lost 6 bases and the J gene lost 0 bases, with 8 bases spanning the gap. Germline CDR1 SNHLY, CDR2 FYNNEI. CDR3 coding DNA: TGTGCCAGCAGCCAGCTCCTGAACACTGAAGCTTTCTTT. Translation: CASSQLLNTEAFF.

The sample holds many counts of this clonotype. This chain connects TRBV7-9 to TRBJ2-1; 12 nucleotides agree with TRBD2. The CDR3 has 15 amino acids. The V and J ends lost 5 bases and 5 bases, in that order; junction bases with no gene match: 4. CDR1 SEHNR and CDR2 FQNEAQ come from the germline V gene (reference sequence). The CDR3 DNA sequence: TGTGCCAGCAGCAAGACTAGCGGGGGCCACAATGAGCAGTTCTTC. It specifies CASSKTSGGHNEQFF. The variable domain in full, with the rest retrieved from reference TRBV7-9 and TRBJ2-1, is DTGVSQNPRHKITKRGQNVTFRCDPISEHNRLYWYRQTLGQGPEFLTYFQNEAQLEKSRLLSDRFSAERPKGSFSTLEIQRTEQGDSAMYLCASSKTSGGHNEQFFGPGTRLTVL.

This clonotype has a count of ten or more. CDR3: CASSQVSGVPAEQYF. Written as DNA, the CDR3 is TGTGCCAGCAGCCAAGTTAGCGGGGTCCCGGCCGAGCAGTACTTC. The chain combines TRBV14 with TRBJ2-7; 8 nucleotides align to TRBD2. The CDR3 has 15 residues. The V and J ends lost 1 base and 6 bases, in that order; junction bases with no gene match: 8. Per the germline V gene, CDR1 is SGHDN and CDR2 is FVKESK.

This clonotype was seen many times. This sequence joins TRBV6-1 and TRBJ2-7, with TRBD1 as a possible D gene (5 bases). Deletions cut 7 bases from V and 3 bases from J, with 16 bases between. The CDR3 extends over 14 amino acids. Germline CDR1 reads MNHNS; CDR2 reads SASEGT. CDR3 bases: TGTGCCAGCATCGACAGTATAGGATACTACGAGCAGTACTTC. Translating gives CASIDSIGYYEQYF.

This clonotype was seen a handful of times. This sequence joins TRBV7-2 and TRBJ2-5, with D possibly being TRBD1 (6 bases). The CDR3 extends over 13 amino acids. Looked up from germline, CDR1 is SGHTA and CDR2 is FQGNSA. The V end lost 7 bases, the J end lost 1 base, and 10 bases lay between the germline ends. DNA for the CDR3: TGTGCCAGCAACCGACAGGCCCAAGAGACCCAGTACTTC. Translated: CASNRQAQETQYF.

The rearrangement links TRBV28 to TRBJ1-6; no clear D gene. This CDR3 comprises 12 residues. Trimming left V 1 base short and J 12 bases short, with 7 bases between. The V gene's germline CDR1 is MDHEN and CDR2 SYDVKM. The CDR3 DNA follows: TGTGCCAGCAGTTTATCCGGCGGACCCCTCCACTTT. Translating gives CASSLSGGPLHF.

This clonotype was seen ten or more times. The chain is built from TRBV5-1 and TRBJ1-5; 7 nucleotides match TRBD1. Germline V gene lookup returns CDR1 SGHRS and CDR2 YFSETQ. With 5 bases clipped from V and 3 bases from J, the junction kept 8 bases outside the gene matches. The CDR3 extends over 15 amino acids. The CDR3 DNA is TGCGCCAGCAGTCTACAGGGGTTTCCCAATCAGCCCCAGCATTTT. Protein product: CASSLQGFPNQPQHF.

In this sample, this clonotype turned up a few times. V gene TRBV6-6 combines with J gene TRBJ2-7; 8 bases are shared with TRBD2. V was clipped by 2 bases and J by 4 bases; unmatched bases: 7. This CDR3 is 15 amino acids long. CDR1 is MNHNY, CDR2 SVGAGI, per germline (reference sequence). The CDR3 sequence: CASSYGRGVHYEQYF. The CDR3 DNA reads as TGTGCCAGCAGTTACGGGCGGGGGGTCCATTACGAGCAGTACTTC.

There are a few counts of this clonotype. The gene calls are TRBV6-1 and TRBJ1-4; D is uncertain. The CDR3 contains 16 residues. The V end lost 2 bases, the J end lost 8 bases, and 18 bases lay between the germline ends. CDR1 is MNHNS and CDR2 is SASEGT in the germline V gene. CDR3 sequence: CASSERSWAAPEKLFF. The CDR3 nucleotides read TGTGCCAGCAGTGAAAGGTCTTGGGCAGCCCCCGAAAAACTGTTTTTT.

In this sample, this clonotype turned up a few times. J is TRBJ2-5 and V is TRBV6-1, with 8 bases aligning to TRBD1. This CDR3 is 13 amino acids long. The germline CDR1 and CDR2 sequences are MNHNS and SASEGT. Trimming took 6 bases from V and 13 from J; bases not matched to a gene: 13. DNA for the CDR3: TGTGCCAGCAGCCCCGGGACAGGTCTTAAAACGTACTTC. It encodes CASSPGTGLKTYF.

The table lists this clonotype with many counts. V is TRBV6-6 and J is TRBJ2-7; TRBD1 matches at 7 bases. Trimming at V came to 0 bases and at J to 6 bases, leaving 14 bases not matched to a gene. The CDR3 totals 17 residues. CDR1 and CDR2 (germline): MNHNY, SVGAGI (reference sequence). CDR3 in amino acids: CASSYSNPGTVGREQYF. In DNA, the CDR3 is TGTGCCAGCAGTTACTCGAATCCCGGGACAGTGGGACGCGAGCAGTACTTC.

This clonotype was detected only a few times. The chain carries TRBV19 and TRBJ1-5; a weak D match, TRBD1 (6 bases). This CDR3 has 15 residues. CDR1 LNHDA and CDR2 SQIVND come from the germline V gene (reference sequence). The V gene lost 10 bases and the J gene lost 1 base, with 17 bases spanning the gap. The CDR3 nucleotides are TGTGCCACCAGTGGGGGACAACAAAGCAATCAGCCCCAGCATTTT. This codes for CATSGGQQSNQPQHF.

This clonotype was observed many times. This chain links TRBV28 with TRBJ2-5; possibly TRBD2 for D (6 bases). V was clipped by 4 bases and J by 5 bases, with 17 bases between them. CDR1 is MDHEN and CDR2 is SYDVKM in the germline V gene. CDR3 length: 15 amino acids. The chain's CDR3 is CASSYGTARGETQYF. For the CDR3, the DNA is TGTGCCAGCAGTTACGGGACTGCCCGAGGGGAGACCCAGTACTTC.

This chain links TRBV20-1 with TRBJ1-1; 9 bases are shared with TRBD1. The V gene end was trimmed by 5 bases and the J gene end by 11 bases; junction bases not matched to a gene: 12. The germline V gene has CDR1 DFQATT and CDR2 SNEGSKA (reference sequence). This CDR3 is built from 13 residues. The CDR3 protein is CSASGTGKFRAFF. The CDR3 DNA reads as TGCAGTGCTTCCGGGACAGGGAAATTTCGGGCTTTCTTT.

This clonotype was counted ten times or more. The chain combines TRBV6-6 with TRBJ2-1; 7 bases match TRBD2. The CDR3 spans 18 residues. V trimming: 0 bases; J trimming: 4 bases; junction bases outside the gene matches: 12. Per germline, CDR1 MNHNY and CDR2 SVGAGI (reference sequence). As DNA, the CDR3 is TGTGCCAGCAGTTACTCGAGTCCCGCGGGGGAACTATACAATGAGCAGTTCTTC. It yields the protein CASSYSSPAGELYNEQFF.